This passage covers 11 T cell receptor beta chains from one sample sequenced in a study of T cells in Graves' hyperthyroidism and ophthalmopathy (dated by TCRdb to about 2019). The protocol used for the library was multiplex PCR. Reads for this sample came from an Illumina HiSeq 2000. The TCR beta CDR3 regions were amplified from the RNA transcripts. For the first round of RT-PCR on the TCR CDR3, the HTBI primer set was used together with the Qiagen OneStep RT-PCR kit. TCRdb reanalyzed the raw reads on its own, using fastp at Q25 for trimming and MiXCR for clone calling, and kept in-frame beta chains. Each entry merges the rows of one CDR3 protein and shows their most common DNA and genes. For this sample the table gives over 250,000 distinct CDR3 sequences, of which about 25% were detected only once. The ten biggest clones cover roughly a quarter of the sample. The sequencing input was blood. These receptors were obtained from a man aged 35 to 55 with Graves' hyperthyroidism that later progressed to Graves' ophthalmopathy.

This clonotype was counted many times. The rearrangement joins TRBV29-1 to TRBJ1-2, with no clear D. CDR1 and CDR2 from the germline V gene are SQVTM and ANQGSEA. Trimming removed 7 bases at V and 4 bases at J, with 13 bases between. The CDR3 has 12 amino acids. The CDR3 sequence is CSAPTESYGYTF. Here the CDR3 DNA reads TGCAGCGCTCCGACTGAAAGCTATGGCTACACCTTC.

This clonotype was detected many times. The gene calls are TRBV12-3 or TRBV12-4 and TRBJ2-2; D remains unclear. The CDR3 length is 14 residues. Trimming stripped 10 bases from V and 0 bases from J, with 12 bases between. The CDR3 loop is CATLLKTNTGELFF. CDR3 DNA sequence: TGTGCCACCCTCCTTAAGACGAACACCGGGGAGCTGTTTTTT.

Many counts were recorded for this clonotype. V is TRBV7-9 and J is TRBJ1-2; D gene uncertain. V was trimmed by 5 bases and J by 0 bases, leaving 13 bases between them. Germline V lookup: CDR1 SEHNR, CDR2 FQNEAQ (reference sequence). The CDR3 is 15 amino acids. CDR3: CASSQNNQANYGYTF. The CDR3 nucleotides are TGTGCCAGCAGCCAAAACAATCAAGCTAACTATGGCTACACCTTC.

This clonotype was picked up many times. V usage is TRBV14 and J usage is TRBJ1-1; maybe TRBD1 (6 bases). Germline V lookup: CDR1 SGHDN, CDR2 FVKESK. This CDR3 spans 13 amino acids. V was clipped by 9 bases and J by 3 bases, with 14 bases between them. The CDR3 sequence: CASRGPRYTEAFF. Here the CDR3 DNA reads TGTGCCAGTCGGGGGCCCCGGTACACTGAAGCTTTCTTT.

This clonotype was picked up a small number of times. V is TRBV14 and J is TRBJ2-2, with D possibly matching TRBD2 (7 bases). The germline V and J ends were trimmed by 1 base and 1 base, with 25 bases remaining between them. Germline V gene sequence: CDR1 SGHDN, CDR2 FVKESK. The CDR3 is 21 amino acids. The CDR3 DNA reads TGTGCCAGCAGCCAAGTATCCGCCCCGGGGGGCGCGGCGGGGAACACCGGGGAGCTGTTTTTT. Translating it yields CASSQVSAPGGAAGNTGELFF.

This clonotype occurred many times. The rearrangement links TRBV11-1 to TRBJ2-7; perhaps TRBD2 as D (5 bases). Trimming took off 5 bases at V and 5 bases at J, with 25 bases between the two ends. The CDR3 is 17 residues long. Per the germline V gene, CDR1 is SGHAT and CDR2 is FQDESV (reference sequence). CDR3 sequence reads: CASSPSMKTKRVNEQYF. CDR3 coding DNA: TGTGCCAGCAGCCCATCTATGAAGACAAAGAGGGTAAACGAGCAGTACTTC.

The table lists this clonotype with many counts. The chain carries TRBV14 and TRBJ2-1, with TRBD2 as a possible D gene (6 bases). The germline V and J ends were trimmed by 4 bases and 7 bases, with 14 bases remaining between them. This CDR3 has 14 amino acids. Germline V gene sequence: CDR1 SGHDN, CDR2 FVKESK. This chain's CDR3 is CASSRTGEGNEQFF. CDR3 nucleotides: TGTGCCAGCAGCCGTACGGGAGAGGGAAATGAGCAGTTCTTC.

This clonotype was seen ten or more times. The rearrangement links TRBV9 to TRBJ2-7, with TRBD2 matching over 8 bases. There are 14 residues in the CDR3. Per the germline V gene, CDR1 is SGDLS and CDR2 is YYNGEE. With 0 bases clipped from V and 3 bases from J, the junction kept 2 bases outside the gene matches. This chain's CDR3 is CASSVELADYEQYF. CDR3 DNA sequence: TGTGCCAGCAGCGTAGAACTAGCGGACTACGAGCAGTACTTC.

V and J are TRBV29-1 and TRBJ1-5; D not resolved. V was clipped by 2 bases and J by 7 bases, with 6 bases between them. CDR3 length: 11 residues. In germline, CDR1 is SQVTM, CDR2 ANQGSEA. In nucleotides, the CDR3 is TGCAGCGTTGAATCGGAGCAGCCCCAGCATTTT. It encodes CSVESEQPQHF. The full variable domain, rest sourced from reference TRBV29-1 and TRBJ1-5, is SAVISQKPSRDICQRGTSLTIQCQVDSQVTMMFWYRQQPGQSLTLIATANQGSEATYESGFVIDKFPISRPNLTFSTLTVSNMSPEDSSIYLCSVESEQPQHFGDGTRLSIL.

This clonotype was detected many times. The chain combines TRBV6-5 with TRBJ1-2, with D possibly being TRBD1 (5 bases). This CDR3 is 14 amino acids long. Deletions cut 0 bases from V and 7 bases from J, with 12 bases between. Germline V CDR1 and CDR2: MNHEY, SVGAGI. The CDR3, as DNA: TGTGCCAGCAGTTACTCTACCGGGACGCGTGGCTACACCTTC. Translated, it gives CASSYSTGTRGYTF.

This sequence joins TRBV12-3 or TRBV12-4 and TRBJ2-5, with TRBD1 identical over 9 bases. The V gene end was trimmed by 7 bases and the J gene end by 5 bases; junction bases not matched to a gene: 5. This CDR3 has 13 residues. The CDR3 DNA reads as TGTGCCAGCACACAGGGGGCTCGGGAGACCCAGTACTTC. Its protein is CASTQGARETQYF.